The TCR beta chain under discussion was sequenced for a study of cytomegalovirus exposure and HLA in healthy donors. Study conclusions and caveats: Sequencing depth roughly uniform across donors was assumed in presence/absence analyses.

This clone was seen just once. Its antigen is currently unknown. PCR employed 60 Vbeta and 13 Jbeta primers. The table came from immunoSEQ multiplex PCR; TCRdb's copy has only in-frame clones and leaves some out. The profile shows 77,000 or so clones, 60% to 85% of them singletons. This TCR was sampled from a man aged 35-49 years in good health and CMV-seronegative. Specimen: PBMCs.

The CDR3 DNA reads TGTGCCAGCAGCTTAGAGTACCCAGGCTCCTACGAGCAGTACTTC. It codes for CASSLEYPGSYEQYF. J is TRBJ2-7 and V is TRBV7-6, with unresolved D. Germline-derived CDR1 and CDR2 are SGHVS and FNYEAQ. This CDR3 is built from 15 residues. Trimming cost V 1 base and J 0 bases, with 10 bases left between them.